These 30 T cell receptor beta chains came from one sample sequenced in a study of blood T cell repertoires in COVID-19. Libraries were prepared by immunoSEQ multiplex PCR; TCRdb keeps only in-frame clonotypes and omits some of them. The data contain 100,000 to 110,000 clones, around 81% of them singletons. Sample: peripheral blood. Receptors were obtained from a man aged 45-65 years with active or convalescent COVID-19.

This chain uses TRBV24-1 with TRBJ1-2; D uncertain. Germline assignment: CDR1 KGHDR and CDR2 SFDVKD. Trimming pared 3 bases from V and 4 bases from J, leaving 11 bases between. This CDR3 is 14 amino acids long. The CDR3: CATSDRMLGYGYTF. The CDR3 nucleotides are TGTGCCACCAGTGATCGCATGCTAGGCTATGGCTACACCTTC.

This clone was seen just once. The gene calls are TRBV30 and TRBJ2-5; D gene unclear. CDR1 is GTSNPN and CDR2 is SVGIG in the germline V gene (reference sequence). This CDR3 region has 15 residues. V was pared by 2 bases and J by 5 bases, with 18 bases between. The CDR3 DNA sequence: TGTGCCTGGAGTACCCCTGGTCGAGGATTTGAGACCCAGTACTTC. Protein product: CAWSTPGRGFETQYF. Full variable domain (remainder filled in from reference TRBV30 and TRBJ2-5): SQTIHQWPATLVQPVGSPLSLECTVEGTSNPNLYWYRQAAGRGLQLLFYSVGIGQISSEVPQNLSASRPQDRQFILSSKKLLLSDSGFYLCAWSTPGRGFETQYFGPGTRLLVL.

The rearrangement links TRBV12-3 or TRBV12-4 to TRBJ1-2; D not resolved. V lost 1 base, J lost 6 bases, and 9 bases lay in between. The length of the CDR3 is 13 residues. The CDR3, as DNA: TGTGCCAGCAGTTTAGGGGCAGGCGATGGCTACACCTTC. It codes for CASSLGAGDGYTF.

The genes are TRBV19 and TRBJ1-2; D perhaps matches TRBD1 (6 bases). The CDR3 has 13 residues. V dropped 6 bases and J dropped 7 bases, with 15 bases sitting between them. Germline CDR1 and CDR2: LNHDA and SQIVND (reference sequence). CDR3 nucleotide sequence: TGTGCCAGTAGCAGGGGCACCGACGGTGGCTACACCTTC. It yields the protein CASSRGTDGGYTF.

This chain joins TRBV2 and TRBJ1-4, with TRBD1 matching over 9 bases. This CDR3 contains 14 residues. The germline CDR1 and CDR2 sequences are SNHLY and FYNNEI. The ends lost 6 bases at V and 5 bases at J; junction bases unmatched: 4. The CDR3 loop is CASSPGTGNEKLFF. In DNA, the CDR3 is TGTGCCAGCAGCCCCGGGACAGGGAATGAAAAACTGTTTTTT.

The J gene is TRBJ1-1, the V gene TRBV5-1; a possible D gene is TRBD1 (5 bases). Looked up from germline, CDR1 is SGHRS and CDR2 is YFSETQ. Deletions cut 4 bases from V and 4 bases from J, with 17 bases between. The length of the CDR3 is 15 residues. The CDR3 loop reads CASSLTTQGGTEAFF. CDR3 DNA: TGCGCCAGCAGCCTAACGACCCAGGGTGGCACTGAAGCTTTCTTT. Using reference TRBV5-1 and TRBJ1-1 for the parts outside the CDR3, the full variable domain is KAGVTQTPRYLIKTRGQQVTLSCSPISGHRSVSWYQQTPGQGLQFLFEYFSETQRNKGNFPGRFSGRQFSNSRSEMNVSTLELGDSALYLCASSLTTQGGTEAFFGQGTRLTVV.

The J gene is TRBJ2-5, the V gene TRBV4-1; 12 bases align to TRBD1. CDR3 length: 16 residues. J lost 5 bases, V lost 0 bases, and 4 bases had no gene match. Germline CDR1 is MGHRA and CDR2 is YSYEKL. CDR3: CASSQDPGQGAETQYF. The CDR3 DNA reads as TGCGCCAGCAGCCAAGATCCGGGACAGGGGGCTGAGACCCAGTACTTC.

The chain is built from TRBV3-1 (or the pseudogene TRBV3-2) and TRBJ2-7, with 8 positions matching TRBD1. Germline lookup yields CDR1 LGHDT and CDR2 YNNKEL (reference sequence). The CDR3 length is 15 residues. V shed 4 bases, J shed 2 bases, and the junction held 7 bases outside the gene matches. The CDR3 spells CASSPEDRAPYEQYF. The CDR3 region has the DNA TGTGCCAGCAGCCCCGAGGACAGGGCCCCCTACGAGCAGTACTTC.

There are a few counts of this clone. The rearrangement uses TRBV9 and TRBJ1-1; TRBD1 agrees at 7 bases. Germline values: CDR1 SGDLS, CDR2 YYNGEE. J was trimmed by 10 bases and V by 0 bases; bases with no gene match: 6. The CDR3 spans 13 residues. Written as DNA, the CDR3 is TGTGCCAGCAGCGTAGAACAGGGGACTTCAGCTTTCTTT. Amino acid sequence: CASSVEQGTSAFF.

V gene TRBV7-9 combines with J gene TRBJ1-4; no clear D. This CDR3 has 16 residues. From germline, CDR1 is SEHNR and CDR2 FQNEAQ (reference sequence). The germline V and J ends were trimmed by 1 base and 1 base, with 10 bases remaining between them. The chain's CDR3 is CASSLEVALTNEKLFF. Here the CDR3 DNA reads TGTGCCAGCAGCTTAGAAGTGGCCTTAACTAATGAAAAACTGTTTTTT.

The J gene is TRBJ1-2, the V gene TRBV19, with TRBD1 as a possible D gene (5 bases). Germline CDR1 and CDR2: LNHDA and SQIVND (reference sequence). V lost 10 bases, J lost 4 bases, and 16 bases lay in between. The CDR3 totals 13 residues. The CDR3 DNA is TGTGCCACCGTTGACAGACCTGGCTATGGCTACACCTTC. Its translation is CATVDRPGYGYTF.

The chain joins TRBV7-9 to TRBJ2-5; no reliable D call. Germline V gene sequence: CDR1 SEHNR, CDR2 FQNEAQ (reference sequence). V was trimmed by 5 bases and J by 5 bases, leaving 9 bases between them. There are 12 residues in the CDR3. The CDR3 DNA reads TGTGCCAGCAGCCACTTTCTTGAGACCCAGTACTTC. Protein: CASSHFLETQYF.

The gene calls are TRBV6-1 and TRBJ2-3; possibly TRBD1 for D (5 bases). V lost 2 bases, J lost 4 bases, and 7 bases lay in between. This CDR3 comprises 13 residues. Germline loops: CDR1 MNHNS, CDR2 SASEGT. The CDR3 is CASSEQGADTQYF. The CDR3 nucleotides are TGTGCCAGCAGTGAACAAGGGGCAGATACGCAGTATTTT.

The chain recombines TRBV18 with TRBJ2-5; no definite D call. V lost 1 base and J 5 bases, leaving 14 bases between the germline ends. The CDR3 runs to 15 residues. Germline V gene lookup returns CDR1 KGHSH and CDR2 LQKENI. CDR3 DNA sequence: TGTGCCAGCTCACCACAAGTAGAAGGAGAGGAGACCCAGTACTTC. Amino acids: CASSPQVEGEETQYF. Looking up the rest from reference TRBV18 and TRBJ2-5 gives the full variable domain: NAGVMQNPRHLVRRRGQEARLRCSPMKGHSHVYWYRQLPEEGLKFMVYLQKENIIDESGMPKERFSAEFPKEGPSILRIQQVVRGDSAAYFCASSPQVEGEETQYFGPGTRLLVL.

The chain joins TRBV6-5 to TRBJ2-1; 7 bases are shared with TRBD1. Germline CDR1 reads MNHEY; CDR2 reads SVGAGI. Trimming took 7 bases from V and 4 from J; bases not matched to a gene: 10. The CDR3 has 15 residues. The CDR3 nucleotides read TGTGCCAGCAAGACAAGGGGACAGCCATACAATGAGCAGTTCTTC. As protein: CASKTRGQPYNEQFF.

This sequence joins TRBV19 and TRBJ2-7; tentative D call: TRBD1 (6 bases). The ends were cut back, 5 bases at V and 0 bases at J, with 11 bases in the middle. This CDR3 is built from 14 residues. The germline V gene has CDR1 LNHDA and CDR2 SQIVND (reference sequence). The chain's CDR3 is CASSGQGTSYEQYF. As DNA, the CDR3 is TGTGCCAGTAGTGGCCAGGGGACCTCCTACGAGCAGTACTTC. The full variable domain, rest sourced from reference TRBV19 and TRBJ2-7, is DGGITQSPKYLFRKEGQNVTLSCEQNLNHDAMYWYRQDPGQGLRLIYYSQIVNDFQKGDIAEGYSVSREKKESFPLTVTSAQKNPTAFYLCASSGQGTSYEQYFGPGTRLTVT.

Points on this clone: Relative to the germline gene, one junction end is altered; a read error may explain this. The CDR3: CASSPGTSVIETQYF. CDR3 nucleotides: TGTGCTAGCAGCCCGGGGACTAGCGTTATAGAGACCCAGTACTTC. V is TRBV7-7 and J is TRBJ2-5, with 10 bases matching TRBD2. The CDR3 sequence is 15 residues long. CDR1 and CDR2 (germline): SSHAT, FNYEAQ (reference sequence). Combining the CDR3 with reference TRBV7-7 and TRBJ2-5 gives the whole variable domain GAGVSQSPRYKVTKRGQDVTLRCDPISSHATLYWYQQALGQGPEFLTYFNYEAQPDKSGLPSDRFSAERPEGSISTLTIQRTEQRDSAMYRCASSPGTSVIETQYFGPGTRLLVL.

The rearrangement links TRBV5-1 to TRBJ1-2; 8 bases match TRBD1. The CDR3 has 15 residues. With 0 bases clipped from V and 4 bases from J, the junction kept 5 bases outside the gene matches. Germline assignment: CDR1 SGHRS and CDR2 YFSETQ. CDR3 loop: CASSLAGGLRYGYTF. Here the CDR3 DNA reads TGCGCCAGCAGCTTGGCAGGGGGCCTTCGCTATGGCTACACCTTC.

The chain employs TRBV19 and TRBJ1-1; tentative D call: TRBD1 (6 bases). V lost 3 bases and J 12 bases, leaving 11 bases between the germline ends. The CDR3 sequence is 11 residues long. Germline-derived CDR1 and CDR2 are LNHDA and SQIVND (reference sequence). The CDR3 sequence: CASSIDRWTFF. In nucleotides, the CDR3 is TGTGCCAGTAGTATCGACAGGTGGACTTTCTTT.

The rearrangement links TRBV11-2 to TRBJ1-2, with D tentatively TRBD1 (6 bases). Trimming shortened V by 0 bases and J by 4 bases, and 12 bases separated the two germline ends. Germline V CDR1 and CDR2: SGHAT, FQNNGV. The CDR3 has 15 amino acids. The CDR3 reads CASSLDPDSPYGYTF. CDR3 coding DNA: TGTGCCAGCAGCTTAGACCCGGACAGCCCCTATGGCTACACCTTC.

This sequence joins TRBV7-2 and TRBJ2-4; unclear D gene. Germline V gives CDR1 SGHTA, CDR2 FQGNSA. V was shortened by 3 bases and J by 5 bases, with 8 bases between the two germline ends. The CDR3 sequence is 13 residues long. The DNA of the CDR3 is TGTGCCAGCAGCTTTATAACACAAAACATTCAGTACTTC. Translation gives CASSFITQNIQYF.

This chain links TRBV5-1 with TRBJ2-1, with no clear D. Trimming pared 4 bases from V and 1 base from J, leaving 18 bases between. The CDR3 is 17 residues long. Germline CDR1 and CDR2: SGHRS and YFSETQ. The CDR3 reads CASSEEPDSGSYNEQFF. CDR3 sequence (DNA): TGCGCCAGCAGCGAAGAGCCAGACTCTGGGTCCTACAATGAGCAGTTCTTC. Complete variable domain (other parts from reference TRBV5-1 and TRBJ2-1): KAGVTQTPRYLIKTRGQQVTLSCSPISGHRSVSWYQQTPGQGLQFLFEYFSETQRNKGNFPGRFSGRQFSNSRSEMNVSTLELGDSALYLCASSEEPDSGSYNEQFFGPGTRLTVL.

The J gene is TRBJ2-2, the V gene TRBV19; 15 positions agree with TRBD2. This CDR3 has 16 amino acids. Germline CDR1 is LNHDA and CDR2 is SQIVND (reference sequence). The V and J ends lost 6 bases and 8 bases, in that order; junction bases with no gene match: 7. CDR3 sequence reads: CASREGLAGGTGELFF. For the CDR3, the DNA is TGTGCCAGTAGGGAGGGACTAGCGGGAGGAACAGGGGAGCTGTTTTTT.

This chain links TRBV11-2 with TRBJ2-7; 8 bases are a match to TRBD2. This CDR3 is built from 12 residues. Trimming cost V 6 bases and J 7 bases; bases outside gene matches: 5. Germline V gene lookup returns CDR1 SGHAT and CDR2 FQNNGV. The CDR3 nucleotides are TGTGCCAGCAGATCGGGGGGGGTGGAGCAGTACTTC. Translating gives CASRSGGVEQYF. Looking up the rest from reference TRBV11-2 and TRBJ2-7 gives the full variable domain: EAGVAQSPRYKIIEKRQSVAFWCNPISGHATLYWYQQILGQGPKLLIQFQNNGVVDDSQLPKDRFSAERLKGVDSTLKIQPAKLEDSAVYLCASRSGGVEQYFGPGTRLTVT.

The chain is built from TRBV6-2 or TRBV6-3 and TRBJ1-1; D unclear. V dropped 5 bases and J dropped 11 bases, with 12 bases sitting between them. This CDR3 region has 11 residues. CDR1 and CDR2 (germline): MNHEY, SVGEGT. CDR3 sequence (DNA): TGTGCCAGCAGTACACCCGGAGAGGCTTTCTTT. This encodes CASSTPGEAFF.

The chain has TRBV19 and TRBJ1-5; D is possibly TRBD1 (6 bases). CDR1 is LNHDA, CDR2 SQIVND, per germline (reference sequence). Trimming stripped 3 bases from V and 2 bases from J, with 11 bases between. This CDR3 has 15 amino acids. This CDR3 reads CASSMAGVGNQPQHF. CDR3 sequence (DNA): TGTGCCAGTAGTATGGCAGGGGTGGGCAATCAGCCCCAGCATTTT. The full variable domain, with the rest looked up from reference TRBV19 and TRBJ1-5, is DGGITQSPKYLFRKEGQNVTLSCEQNLNHDAMYWYRQDPGQGLRLIYYSQIVNDFQKGDIAEGYSVSREKKESFPLTVTSAQKNPTAFYLCASSMAGVGNQPQHFGDGTRLSIL.

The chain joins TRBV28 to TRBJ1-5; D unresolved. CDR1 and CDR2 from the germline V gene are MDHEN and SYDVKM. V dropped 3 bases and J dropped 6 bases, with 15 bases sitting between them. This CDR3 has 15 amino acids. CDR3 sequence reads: CASSLAGSGIQPQHF. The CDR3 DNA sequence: TGTGCCAGCAGTTTGGCGGGGAGTGGGATTCAGCCCCAGCATTTT.

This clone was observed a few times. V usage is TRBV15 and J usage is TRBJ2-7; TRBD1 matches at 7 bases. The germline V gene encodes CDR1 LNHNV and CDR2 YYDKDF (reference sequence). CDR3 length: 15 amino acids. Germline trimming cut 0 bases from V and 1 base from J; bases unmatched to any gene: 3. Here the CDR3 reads CATSREGGQSYEQYF. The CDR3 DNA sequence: TGTGCCACCAGCAGAGAAGGGGGACAGTCCTACGAGCAGTACTTC.

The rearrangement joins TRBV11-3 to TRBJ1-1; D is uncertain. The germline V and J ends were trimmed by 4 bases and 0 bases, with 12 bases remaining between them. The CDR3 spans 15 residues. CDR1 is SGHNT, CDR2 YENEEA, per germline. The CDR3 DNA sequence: TGTGCCAGCAGCTCAATACGGGGAGTGAACACTGAAGCTTTCTTT. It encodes CASSSIRGVNTEAFF.

CDR3 sequence (DNA): TGTGCCAGCAGCCCAGGGCTAGGGGGCGCGTTGGGTGAGCAGTTCTTC. Its protein is CASSPGLGGALGEQFF. The gene calls are TRBV7-6 and TRBJ2-1, with TRBD1 identical over 7 bases. The CDR3 sequence is 16 residues long. V lost 5 bases and J lost 9; bases outside the gene matches: 16. Germline V lookup: CDR1 SGHVS, CDR2 FNYEAQ.